The clone carrying this T cell receptor (beta chain) has at least ten counts. The antigen is undetermined. The data stem from a study of prognosis after radiotherapy for stage I lung cancer. Study context: Every lung cancer patient of the non-small cell type was deemed medically inoperable.

CDR3 of TCR beta was amplified from genomic DNA via a two-round multiplex PCR. Individual primers that were specific to each TRBV and TRBJ gene served in first-round PCR. The authors ran second-round PCR with universal primers. Using its own MiXCR run on the multiplex PCR reads, TCRdb lists one record per CDR3 protein. The sample lists under 20,000 distinct CDR3 sequences; 45% to 70% were seen once. This CDR3 contains 15 residues. Germline V gives CDR1 MNHNS, CDR2 SASEGT. Trimming left V 6 bases short and J 2 bases short, with 17 bases between. The study's findings and limits: Differing TRBV and TRBJ gene usage was reportedly seen between patients with and without metastases.

The chain is built from TRBV6-1 and TRBJ2-7; no clear D. This receptor was identified in a donor of 50 years or more with non-small cell lung cancer. The sample was PBMCs, taken before or after stereotactic body radiation therapy (not recorded which). The CDR3 nucleotides are TGTGCCAGCAGCGAGGAGATCCCTGGTACCTACGAGCAGTACTTC. Residues: CASSEEIPGTYEQYF.